These 11 T cell receptor beta chains came from one sample sequenced in a study of blood T cells in healthy people across ages. Primed by a sample-barcoded 5' primer and a J-beta primer mix, a second PCR proceeded for roughly 6 to 12 cycles. TCRdb re-derived calls from the 5' RACE reads in MiXCR, one entry per CDR3 protein. Here the sample spans about 1.6 million distinct CDR3 sequences, roughly a third being singletons. Sequenced input: blood. Receptors originate from a woman aged 25 to 39 in good health.

The chain employs TRBV3-1 and TRBJ2-1, with 11 bases that match TRBD2. The germline gives CDR1 LGHDT, CDR2 YNNKEL (reference sequence). Unmatched junction bases numbered 8, after V lost 4 bases and J lost 12 bases. This CDR3 has 14 amino acids. The CDR3 DNA reads TGTGCCAGCAGCCCGGGACTAGCGGTGAGTGGGCAGTTCTTC. It is translated as CASSPGLAVSGQFF.

Only a few counts were recorded for this clonotype. This sequence joins TRBV5-5 and TRBJ2-5; 8 bases are a match to TRBD1. The CDR3 loop spans 13 amino acids. Germline loops: CDR1 SGHKS, CDR2 YYEKEE (reference sequence). V lost 8 bases, J lost 5 bases, and 8 bases stayed unmatched. The CDR3 reads CASTQGAEETQYF. The CDR3 nucleotides are TGTGCCAGTACGCAGGGGGCGGAGGAGACCCAGTACTTC.

Worth noting for this clonotype: This may come from a read error, since a much larger clone is one base off. The chain is built from TRBV4-1 and TRBJ2-3; D tentatively fits TRBD1 or TRBD2 (5 bases each). V was pared by 3 bases and J by 1 base, with 14 bases between. In germline, CDR1 is MGHRA, CDR2 YSYEKL. The CDR3 length is 16 residues. Here the CDR3 reads CASSQGDAGGTDTQYF. CDR3 in DNA: TGCGCCAGCAGCCAGGGGGACGCCGGGGGCACAGATACGCAGTATTTT.

The chain recombines TRBV25-1 with TRBJ2-7; D gene uncertain. V was clipped by 6 bases and J by 0 bases, with 15 bases between them. Germline CDR1 MGHDK, CDR2 SYGVNS. CDR3 length: 15 residues. The CDR3 loop reads CASSSLTRSSYEQYF. The DNA of the CDR3 is TGTGCCAGCAGCTCCCTGACCCGTAGCTCCTACGAGCAGTACTTC.

The rearrangement joins TRBV10-3 to TRBJ2-3; maybe TRBD2 (6 bases). CDR1 and CDR2 from the germline V gene are ENHRY and SYGVKD. The CDR3 runs to 16 residues. Trimming left V 0 bases short and J 4 bases short, with 14 bases between. The CDR3 bases are TGTGCCATCAGTGAGTCGGCAGAAACGGGAGCAGATACGCAGTATTTT. It translates to CAISESAETGADTQYF.

V is TRBV5-1 and J is TRBJ2-1; 9 bases are a match to TRBD2. CDR3 size: 16 residues. Germline V gene data show CDR1 as SGHRS and CDR2 as YFSETQ. The trim removed 5 bases at V and 0 bases at J, leaving 6 bases unmatched. The CDR3 loop reads CASSSSGRSSYNEQFF. CDR3 sequence (DNA): TGCGCCAGCAGTTCCAGCGGGAGGAGCTCCTACAATGAGCAGTTCTTC. The variable domain in full, completed from reference TRBV5-1 and TRBJ2-1, reads KAGVTQTPRYLIKTRGQQVTLSCSPISGHRSVSWYQQTPGQGLQFLFEYFSETQRNKGNFPGRFSGRQFSNSRSEMNVSTLELGDSALYLCASSSSGRSSYNEQFFGPGTRLTVL.

The chain uses TRBV5-6 and TRBJ2-1, with D perhaps TRBD2 (6 bases). With 0 bases removed from V and 7 bases from J, the gap between germline ends came to 17 bases. The CDR3 covers 16 residues. CDR1 and CDR2 from the germline V gene are SGHDT and YYEEEE. DNA of the CDR3: TGTGCCAGCAGCTTGGAGGGTGGAGGGGAGTGGAATGAGCAGTTCTTC. Translated, it gives CASSLEGGGEWNEQFF.

This clonotype was seen a handful of times. The V and J genes are TRBV24-1 and TRBJ2-7, with 8 bases identical to TRBD1. The J call may not be correct, given that the DNA end is closer to TRBJ2-5. Germline V lookup: CDR1 KGHDR, CDR2 SFDVKD. The CDR3 sequence is 15 residues long. The CDR3: CATSDGGQVPETQYF. Here the CDR3 DNA reads TGTGCCACCAGTGATGGGGGACAGGTTCCGGAGACCCAGTACTTC.

Regarding this clonotype: Just one base apart from a much larger clone, this may be a read error. The chain links TRBV30 to TRBJ2-4; D not certain. The length of the CDR3 is 12 residues. CDR1 is GTSNPN and CDR2 is SVGIG in the germline V gene (reference sequence). The CDR3 region is CARSVQMSIQYF. CDR3 nucleotides: TGTGCCCGGAGTGTACAGATGAGTATTCAGTACTTC.

The CDR3 protein is CASSPGQGPGELFF. The CDR3 bases are TGTGCCAGCAGCCCCGGACAGGGGCCCGGGGAGCTGTTTTTT. The chain recombines TRBV7-3 with TRBJ2-2, with 9 bases matching TRBD1. V lost 5 bases to trimming and J lost 6 bases; unmatched junction nucleotides: 4. Germline CDR1 and CDR2: SGHTA and FQGTGA. This CDR3 spans 14 amino acids. Drawing the rest from reference TRBV7-3 and TRBJ2-2, the complete variable domain is GAGVSQTPSNKVTEKGKYVELRCDPISGHTALYWYRQSLGQGPEFLIYFQGTGAADDSGLPNDRFFAVRPEGSVSTLKIQRTERGDSAVYLCASSPGQGPGELFFGEGSRLTVL.

The V call is TRBV6-1, the J call TRBJ2-3; D gene uncertain. The CDR3 totals 13 residues. Germline CDR1 reads MNHNS; CDR2 reads SASEGT. V lost 2 bases to trimming and J lost 9 bases, with 12 bases between them. CDR3 sequence reads: CASSERLEITQYF. In nucleotides, the CDR3 is TGTGCCAGCAGTGAACGGTTAGAGATAACGCAGTATTTT.